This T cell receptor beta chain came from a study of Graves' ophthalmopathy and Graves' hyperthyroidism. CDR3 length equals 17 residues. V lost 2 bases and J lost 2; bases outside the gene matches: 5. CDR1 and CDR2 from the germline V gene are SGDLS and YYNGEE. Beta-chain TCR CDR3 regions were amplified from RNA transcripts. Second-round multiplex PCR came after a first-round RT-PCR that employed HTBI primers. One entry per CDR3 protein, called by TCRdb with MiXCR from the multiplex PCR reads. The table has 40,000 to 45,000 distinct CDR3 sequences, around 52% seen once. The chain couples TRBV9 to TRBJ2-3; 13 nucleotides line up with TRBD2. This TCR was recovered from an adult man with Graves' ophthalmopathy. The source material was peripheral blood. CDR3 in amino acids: CASSVWGTSGNTDTQYF. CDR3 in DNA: TGTGCCAGCAGCGTTTGGGGGACTAGCGGGAACACAGATACGCAGTATTTT.